Below, one TCR beta chain is given with its context. The antigen is undetermined. TCRdb's table, derived via immunoSEQ multiplex PCR, lists solely in-frame clones and lacks some. This sample carries 25,000 to 30,000 clones, 65% to 80% of them seen once, and the ten largest clones take under 8%. The V gene's germline CDR1 is SGHNT and CDR2 YYREEE (reference sequence). Germline trimming cut 0 bases from V and 9 bases from J; bases unmatched to any gene: 12. The CDR3 spans 15 residues. The sample comes from a study of T cell clonotyping in hematopoietic cell transplantation. The time point denotes: recipient sample about 28 days before transplant, after cytoreduction. Findings of the study overall: Without cell sorting, CD4 versus CD8 contributions remain unresolved.

This receptor was obtained from a woman aged 25 to 39 with chronic myeloid leukemia. Some clones in this sample may be carry-over from other donors' samples. Sequenced here: peripheral blood mononuclear cells, sampled before stem cell transplant. V usage is TRBV5-4 and J usage is TRBJ2-7; TRBD2 agrees at 7 bases. The CDR3 coding sequence is TGTGCCAGCAGCTTGGGGACTAGTGTCTGTGTAGGGCAGTACTTC. This translates into CASSLGTSVCVGQYF.